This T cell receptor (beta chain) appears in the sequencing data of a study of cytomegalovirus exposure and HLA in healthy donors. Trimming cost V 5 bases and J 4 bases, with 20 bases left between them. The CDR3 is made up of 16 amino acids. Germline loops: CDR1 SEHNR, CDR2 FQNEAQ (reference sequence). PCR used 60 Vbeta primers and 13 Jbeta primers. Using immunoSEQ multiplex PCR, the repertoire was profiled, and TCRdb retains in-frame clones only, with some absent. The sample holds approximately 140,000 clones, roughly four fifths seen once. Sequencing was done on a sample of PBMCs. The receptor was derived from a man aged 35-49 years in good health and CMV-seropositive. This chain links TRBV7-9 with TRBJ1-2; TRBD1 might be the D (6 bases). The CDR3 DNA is TGTGCCAGCAGCCCCCCAACGGGGGGCATTAGCTATGGCTACACCTTC. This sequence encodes CASSPPTGGISYGYTF. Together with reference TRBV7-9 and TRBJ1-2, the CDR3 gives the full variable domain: DTGVSQNPRHKITKRGQNVTFRCDPISEHNRLYWYRQTLGQGPEFLTYFQNEAQLEKSRLLSDRFSAERPKGSFSTLEIQRTEQGDSAMYLCASSPPTGGISYGYTFGSGTRLTVV.